This T cell receptor beta chain was found in a study of shared clonotypes between healthy human individuals (dated by TCRdb to 2019 to 2021). Some background on the complete study: A few men and a couple of women, aged 18 to 49 years, made up the cohort. Per donor, three plates each were used for CD4 naive and CD4 memory, two for CD8 naive, and one for CD8 memory. To estimate repertoire size and how much clonotypes are shared between individuals, the study performed deep sequencing of blood TCR repertoires from about five healthy adults. Libraries were prepared and TCR repertoires were sequenced by different laboratories using diverse techniques, in order to increase sequencing depth and limit assay-specific biases. Per donor, leukapheresis produced somewhere between about 0.85 and 9.5 billion PBMCs.

Points on this clone: What antigen it recognizes has not been identified. No per-base quality is available; no much larger clone lies one base away.

Study-level results and caveats: Larger estimated clonotype richness was generally found for naive subsets than for memory subsets. Higher generation probabilities were observed for clonotypes shared by all four sorted-subset donors than for non-shared clonotypes. Rarefaction of sorted-subset datasets indicated incomplete sequencing despite the large sequencing depth. Sampling was restricted to blood, and TCR repertoires in tissue are likely to differ from TCR repertoires in blood. Because the study included a small number of donors, the genetic and exposure-history diversity represented was limited. Pairwise subsampling indicated that sequencing depth was expected to affect the degree of clonotype sharing among donors. Across a few donors, 5% to 6% of naive CD4, roughly 3.3% of naive CD8, 2% to 2.5% of memory CD4, and 0.4% of memory CD8 clonotypes were shared.

The germline V gene supplies CDR1 LGHNA and CDR2 YNFKEQ. The CDR3 has 14 amino acids, counting the end cysteine and phenylalanine. Only CDR3 DNA is held: 42 bases, read in frame from base 1. Deletion took 3 bases off V and 8 bases off J, with a span of 14 bases between the germline ends. TCR CDR3 regions were amplified from genomic DNA by multiplex PCR using the deep immunoSEQ assay. Extracted genomic DNA from each cell subset was spread evenly across all wells of several immunoSEQ 96-well plates, with each plate serving as a replicate. For sorted subsets, approximately 210 ng of genomic DNA, equivalent to some 30,000 T cell genomes, went into each replicate PCR. Purified libraries were measured with a Qubit 3.0 fluorometer, size-checked on a Bioanalyzer 2100, and measured again with the KAPA Library Quantification kit. Every immunoSEQ 96-well plate was sequenced on a dedicated single-read 150-cycle Illumina NextSeq 550 flow cell. As for the original processing: Because the immunoSEQ output held only junctional sequences and lacked quality scores, the filtering could not match the filtering applied to full-length reads. Sequences were annotated with PyIR, a Python wrapper for IgBLAST v1.9, and V/J genes and CDR3 were assigned using IMGT germline references. Reads were filtered out if the reads had weak V/J assignments (E-value above 1e-6), no CDR3, stop codons, out-of-frame junctions, or ambiguous translated residues. V3J clonotypes were defined by identical inferred V gene, J gene, and CDR3 amino acid sequence. Percentage overlap between repertoires was calculated by dividing the number of shared unique clonotypes by the size of the smaller repertoire. Three approaches were used to assess repertoire richness: RTK rarefaction, the Chao1 estimator, and Recon v2.1 estimates of unobserved clonotypes. For all TCRbeta clonotypes obtained by the gDNA method from a few donors, generation probabilities were computed with OLGA. TCRdb took this table from immuneACCESS and kept in-frame rearrangements with V and J called. Such tables lack part of the clones; where checked against another copy, unresolved V genes explain under half of the gap, and the rest is unexplained. The V and J calls and clone size come from that table; D and trimming were worked out from the DNA. The sample table shows some 2,000,000 clones, and about 95% are seen once. Around 1.1% of the sample lies in the top ten.

For the CD8 naive samples, CD45RO-negative cells were positively selected for CCR7, yielding a CD45RA+CCR7+ population from which TemRA cells were excluded. The donors were healthy, HIV-negative adults with no recently reported acute infections or vaccinations. Every donor was a Caucasian adult living in Nashville, Tennessee, USA. Blood was obtained by leukapheresis, after which PBMCs were separated by Ficoll-Histopaque density gradient centrifugation and cryopreserved in liquid nitrogen vapor phase. Purity and quantity of every magnetically sorted T cell population were checked by analytical flow cytometry. From each sorted fraction, genomic DNA was isolated and quantified by UV absorbance on a Nanodrop 2000c.

Sequenced sample: naive CD8+ T cells sorted from blood. Explained via the paper, the cell subset or site label denotes: CD45RA+CCR7+. The sequence was collected from a man between 18 and 29 years old in good health. The sequence links TRBV4-2 to TRBJ2-1, with a weak D call of TRBD2 (6 bases match). The CDR3 amino acid sequence is: CASSQALGSYEQFF. Here is the DNA: TGTGCCAGCAGCCAGGCACTCGGGAGCTATGAGCAGTTCTTC.